The 3 T cell receptor beta chains in this list originate from one sample, sequenced in a study of T-cell memory formation after mild COVID-19. Using its own MiXCR run on the 5' RACE reads, TCRdb lists one record per CDR3 protein. Seen here are 400,000 to 500,000 distinct CDR3 sequences, around 18% observed once, and the top ten hold 8.4%. Sequencing input: PBMCs or a T cell subset sorted from them (not recorded which). These receptor sequences come from an adult woman who had mild COVID-19 (a few samples of this study predate the infection). Cell type and time point are not known.

The chain employs TRBV6-6 and TRBJ1-4; D uncertain. CDR3 length equals 15 residues. V was shortened by 4 bases and J by 0 bases, with 9 bases between the two germline ends. Germline V gives CDR1 MNHNY, CDR2 SVGAGI (reference sequence). The CDR3 DNA sequence: TGTGCCAGCAGTTTCGCGACGGCAACTAATGAAAAACTGTTTTTT. It encodes CASSFATATNEKLFF.

The chain couples TRBV20-1 to TRBJ2-7, with 8 bases fitting TRBD1. The CDR3 extends over 15 amino acids. Germline V gene lookup returns CDR1 DFQATT and CDR2 SNEGSKA (reference sequence). Trimming removed 0 bases from V and 2 bases from J; junction bases left unmatched: 6. CDR3 sequence: CSARDAGQGAYEQYF. The CDR3 DNA is TGCAGTGCTAGAGATGCCGGACAGGGAGCCTACGAGCAGTACTTC.

This clonotype was seen a few times. CDR3 bases: TGTGCCAGCACTCTGGGCGGGCAAGAGACCCAGTACTTC. Encoded protein: CASTLGGQETQYF. The chain combines TRBV18 with TRBJ2-5; maybe TRBD2 (5 bases). The V end lost 8 bases, the J end lost 2 bases, and 12 bases lay between the germline ends. The CDR3 is 13 residues long. CDR1 KGHSH and CDR2 LQKENI come from the germline V gene.